Presented here are 18 T cell receptor beta chains from one specimen sequenced in a study of CXCR3-negative and CXCR3-positive naive CD8 T cells. Via 5' RACE with UMI labels, TRB cDNA libraries were prepared. TCRdb reprocessed the 5' RACE reads, with one entry per CDR3 protein and no DNA. Recorded for this sample: approximately 100,000 distinct CDR3 sequences. The specimen was naive CXCR3- CD8+ T cells from blood. Described subset: CD45RO-CCR7+CD27+CD95- naive CD8+ T cells lacking CXCR3 (TNR3-). The source of these receptors is a human donor in good health. Some clones in this sample may be carry-over from other donors' samples.

The CDR3 sequence: CASSFSRNSPLHF. The chain recombines TRBV27 with TRBJ1-6. The CDR3 runs to 13 residues. Germline V lookup: CDR1 MNHEY, CDR2 SMNVEV (reference sequence).

The chain is built from TRBV29-1 and TRBJ2-1; the D call from TCRdb, TRBD2, cannot be confirmed without DNA. This CDR3 spans 13 amino acids. Germline assignment: CDR1 SQVTM and CDR2 ANQGSEA. The CDR3 loop reads CSVDTGLANEQFF.

CDR3 amino acids: CASSPLSDTQYF. This chain joins TRBV27 and TRBJ2-3; TCRdb lists TRBD1, though no DNA is available to test this call. The germline V gene has CDR1 MNHEY and CDR2 SMNVEV (reference sequence). CDR3 length equals 12 residues.

The rearrangement uses TRBV29-1 and TRBJ1-2; TCRdb's assignment of TRBD1 cannot be checked, as there is no DNA. The CDR3 consists of 11 residues. Per germline, CDR1 SQVTM and CDR2 ANQGSEA. CDR3 in amino acids: CSVGGGNGYTF. Drawing the rest from reference TRBV29-1 and TRBJ1-2, the complete variable domain is SAVISQKPSRDICQRGTSLTIQCQVDSQVTMMFWYRQQPGQSLTLIATANQGSEATYESGFVIDKFPISRPNLTFSTLTVSNMSPEDSSIYLCSVGGGNGYTFGSGTRLTVV.

The rearrangement joins TRBV7-9 to TRBJ2-3; no DNA is available, so the TRBD2 call from TCRdb remains unchecked. The CDR3 extends over 15 amino acids. Germline CDR1 and CDR2: SEHNR and FQNEAQ (reference sequence). CDR3: CASSSTSSNTDTQYF. Together with reference TRBV7-9 and TRBJ2-3, the CDR3 gives the full variable domain: DTGVSQNPRHKITKRGQNVTFRCDPISEHNRLYWYRQTLGQGPEFLTYFQNEAQLEKSRLLSDRFSAERPKGSFSTLEIQRTEQGDSAMYLCASSSTSSNTDTQYFGPGTRLTVL.

The chain uses TRBV4-3 and TRBJ2-1; with no DNA, the TCRdb D assignment of TRBD1 cannot be verified. The CDR3 contains 17 residues. Germline V CDR1 and CDR2: LGHNA, YSLEER. This CDR3 is CASSPGARAPPYNEQFF.

The chain is built from TRBV15 and TRBJ2-2; TCRdb designates TRBD1, a call that cannot be tested without DNA. The CDR3 covers 15 residues. CDR1 and CDR2 from the germline V gene are LNHNV and YYDKDF (reference sequence). The chain's CDR3 is CATSTHRGPSGELFF. Combining the CDR3 with reference TRBV15 and TRBJ2-2 gives the whole variable domain DAMVIQNPRYQVTQFGKPVTLSCSQTLNHNVMYWYQQKSSQAPKLLFHYYDKDFNNEADTPDNFQSRRPNTSFCFLDIRSPGLGDTAMYLCATSTHRGPSGELFFGEGSRLTVL.

This chain connects TRBV7-9 to TRBJ2-1. Per germline, CDR1 SEHNR and CDR2 FQNEAQ (reference sequence). The CDR3 covers 12 residues. The CDR3 region is CASSPDGNEQFF.

The J gene is TRBJ1-1, the V gene TRBV11-2; the TRBD1 assignment by TCRdb is unverifiable without DNA. This CDR3 comprises 15 residues. Germline CDR1 SGHAT, CDR2 FQNNGV. This CDR3 is CASSPTGGLNTEAFF.

The chain joins TRBV29-1 to TRBJ2-1; TCRdb indicates TRBD1, and absent DNA this call remains unverified. The CDR3 consists of 14 residues. Germline V lookup: CDR1 SQVTM, CDR2 ANQGSEA. The CDR3: CSVDGQGYANEQFF.

The chain is built from TRBV9 and TRBJ2-1. CDR1 and CDR2 (germline): SGDLS, YYNGEE. This CDR3 is 13 amino acids long. CDR3 in amino acids: CASSVGPYNEQFF.

The chain uses TRBV29-1 and TRBJ2-7; TCRdb picks TRBD1, but there is no DNA to check that call. The length of the CDR3 is 13 residues. Germline CDR1 SQVTM, CDR2 ANQGSEA. The CDR3 sequence: CSVRGPSSYEQYF.

V gene TRBV13 combines with J gene TRBJ1-1; TCRdb lists TRBD1, though no DNA is available to test this call. The CDR3 contains 13 residues. CDR1 is PRHDT and CDR2 is FYEKMQ in the germline V gene (reference sequence). CDR3 amino acids: CASSDTGGTEAFF.

V is TRBV2 and J is TRBJ2-1; TCRdb reports TRBD2, a call that lacks DNA to check it against. This CDR3 comprises 13 residues. Germline V gene lookup returns CDR1 SNHLY and CDR2 FYNNEI. CDR3 amino acids: CANPTSNGGEQFF.

The chain couples TRBV6-5 to TRBJ2-1; TCRdb's D call of TRBD2 is untestable without DNA. The germline V gene has CDR1 MNHEY and CDR2 SVGAGI. This CDR3 has 22 residues. CDR3 amino acids: CASSYSAWDGLLAGGFYNEQFF.

V usage is TRBV5-1 and J usage is TRBJ2-7; TCRdb outputs TRBD2, but without DNA this stays unchecked. The germline gives CDR1 SGHRS, CDR2 YFSETQ. This CDR3 is 14 amino acids long. CDR3 residues: CASSEREGLYEQYF.

The chain couples TRBV5-1 to TRBJ2-1. The CDR3 has 16 residues. Looked up from germline, CDR1 is SGHRS and CDR2 is YFSETQ. The chain's CDR3 is CASSLAVDTSYNEQFF.

V gene TRBV28 combines with J gene TRBJ1-3; TCRdb gives TRBD1 as the D gene, but with no DNA this cannot be confirmed. From germline, CDR1 is MDHEN and CDR2 SYDVKM. The CDR3 sequence is 13 residues long. CDR3: CASSPTEGDTIYF.